The 5 T cell receptor beta chains below were found in one sample sequenced in a study of graft-versus-host responses after intestinal transplantation. The method was immunoSEQ multiplex PCR; TCRdb's version includes in-frame clones alone and lacks a portion of them. The sample contains around 6,200 clones, about 80% of which appear only once. Intraepithelial lymphocytes and lamina propria lymphocytes were released through processing of graft tissue. The starting material was ileum tissue, obtained nearly 310 days after intestinal transplant. The receptors derive from a human patient who received an intestinal transplant, so some T cells may come from the graft donor.

The V gene is TRBV6-1, the J gene TRBJ2-3, with 8 bases matching TRBD2. The trim removed 8 bases at V and 4 bases at J, leaving 11 bases unmatched. There are 15 residues in the CDR3. Looked up from germline, CDR1 is MNHNS and CDR2 is SASEGT. The CDR3 region has the DNA TGTGCCAGCCCCCGTGGGACTAGGAGCGCAGATACGCAGTATTTT. Its translation: CASPRGTRSADTQYF.

This chain links TRBV10-3 with TRBJ1-1; the D is unclear. This CDR3 region has 16 residues. Deletions cut 0 bases from V and 1 base from J, with 12 bases between. The germline gives CDR1 ENHRY, CDR2 SYGVKD. The CDR3 loop reads CAISESAGHANTEAFF. In DNA form, the CDR3 reads TGTGCCATCAGTGAGTCAGCAGGTCATGCGAACACTGAAGCTTTCTTT.

This clone has more than one count but fewer than ten. The J gene is TRBJ2-7, the V gene TRBV6-6, with a tentative D call TRBD2 (6 bases). Germline lookup yields CDR1 MNHNY and CDR2 SVGAGI (reference sequence). There are 14 residues in the CDR3. V was pared by 1 base and J by 6 bases, with 13 bases between. The CDR3 loop is CASSYLAGYREQYF. Here the CDR3 DNA reads TGTGCCAGCAGTTACTTGGCGGGATATCGCGAGCAGTACTTC.

The rearrangement joins TRBV4-3 to TRBJ2-5; 9 bases align to TRBD1. In germline, CDR1 is LGHNA, CDR2 YSLEER. The CDR3 sequence is 15 residues long. After removal of 4 bases from V and 5 bases from J, the junction contained 8 bases not matched to a gene. Written as DNA, the CDR3 is TGCGCCAGCAGCCCCTTAGGGACAGGGCGGGAGACCCAGTACTTC. This translates into CASSPLGTGRETQYF.

The V gene is TRBV7-2, the J gene TRBJ1-3, with TRBD1 identical over 9 bases. The germline V gene has CDR1 SGHTA and CDR2 FQGNSA. The CDR3 consists of 16 residues. Trimming took 4 bases from V and 1 from J; bases not matched to a gene: 5. In nucleotides, the CDR3 is TGTGCCAGCAGCTCCCGGGACAGGGTGTCTGGAAACACCATATATTTT. It translates to CASSSRDRVSGNTIYF. Variable domain in full (rest from reference TRBV7-2 and TRBJ1-3): GAGVSQSPSNKVTEKGKDVELRCDPISGHTALYWYRQSLGQGLEFLIYFQGNSAPDKSGLPSDRFSAERTGGSVSTLTIQRTQQEDSAVYLCASSSRDRVSGNTIYFGEGSWLTVV.